This T cell receptor (beta chain) comes out of a study of T cells after yellow fever vaccination. TCRdb reprocessed the 5' RACE reads via MiXCR and lists one record per CDR3 protein. This sample has 320,000 or so distinct CDR3 sequences, with 7% to 9% found just once. Trimming took 4 bases from V and 5 from J; bases not matched to a gene: 12. CDR1 and CDR2 from the germline V gene are LGHNA and YSLEER. The CDR3 has 16 amino acids. As to this clonotype: In this CDR3 the conserved last residue, phenylalanine or tryptophan, is missing, so a read error is likely.

This TCR was sampled from a man aged 18 to 29 who received the YFV17D yellow fever vaccine. The V call is TRBV4-3, the J call TRBJ1-1, with 8 bases matching TRBD1. Specimen: PBMCs, collected roughly 46 days after the first yellow fever vaccination. The CDR3 here is CASSPQSGQGRTEAFS. The CDR3 region has the DNA TGCGCCAGCAGCCCTCAAAGCGGACAGGGTAGGACTGAAGCTTTCTCT.